These T cell receptor beta chains were read from a single sample in a study of sequential checkpoint blockade in melanoma. Assay: immunoSEQ multiplex PCR; the TCRdb copy retains only in-frame clones and omits some. The sample includes 20,000 to 25,000 clones, around 80% seen only once; the top ten take 11%. The material was CD8+ T cells sorted from blood (inferred from file names), obtained from a patient given nivolumab and ipilimumab in sequence. The receptor set was obtained from a human donor with melanoma. CDR3s include the opening cysteine and the closing phenylalanine or tryptophan. A D gene is named only where the DNA matches it firmly. Some rows have no size entry. The others give once, few or many, or a class for an expanded clone.

TRBJ1-4	.	TRBD1	TRBV5-1	CASSSQGASEKLFF	TGCGCCAGCAGCTCACAGGGGGCGTCTGAAAAACTGTTTTTT
TRBJ2-3	.	TRBD2	TRBV30	CAWSATSGAITDTQYF	TGTGCCTGGAGTGCGACTAGCGGAGCTATCACAGATACGCAGTATTTT
TRBJ1-1	few	TRBD1	TRBV7-2	CASTQGALRNTEAFF	TGTGCCAGCACCCAGGGGGCTCTTAGGAACACTGAAGCTTTCTTT
TRBJ1-1	.	.	TRBV5-5	CASSLDLSRQVNTEAFF	TGTGCCAGCAGCTTGGATTTATCCCGACAGGTGAACACTGAAGCTTTCTTT
TRBJ2-5	.	.	TRBV28	CATGTQETQYF	TGTGCCACGGGAACCCAAGAGACCCAGTACTTC
TRBJ2-1	.	.	TRBV11-2	CASSLLRGDEQFF	TGTGCCAGCAGCTTGCTCCGGGGTGATGAGCAGTTCTTC
TRBJ2-5	.	TRBD2	TRBV4-3	CASAEGLGAGEAKTQYF	TGCGCCAGCGCCGAGGGCTTAGGGGCGGGAGAGGCAAAGACCCAGTACTTC
TRBJ2-3	.	.	TRBV30	CAWSTPGGTDTQYF	TGTGCCTGGAGTACGCCGGGGGGCACAGATACGCAGTATTTT
TRBJ2-1	once	TRBD2	TRBV18	CASSGSGVGSYNEQFF	TGTGCCAGCTCTGGTAGCGGGGTCGGCTCCTACAATGAGCAGTTCTTC
TRBJ2-6	.	.	TRBV7-3	CASSTPIRLQSRANVLTF	TGTGCCAGCAGCACCCCGATACGCTTACAAAGTCGGGCCAACGTCCTGACTTTC
TRBJ2-3	once	TRBD1	TRBV29-1	CSAYRGADTQYF	TGCAGCGCTTACAGGGGAGCAGATACGCAGTATTTT
TRBJ2-7	.	.	TRBV2	CASAPHRGGAGEQYF	TGTGCCAGCGCCCCCCACAGGGGGGGGGCCGGCGAGCAGTACTTC
TRBJ2-3	.	.	TRBV21-1	CAIISEASATDTQYF	TGTGCTATTATCTCCGAGGCTAGCGCCACAGATACGCAGTATTTT
TRBJ1-3	.	.	TRBV14	CASSQDQRAGNTIYF	TGTGCCAGCAGCCAAGATCAGAGGGCTGGAAACACCATATATTTT
TRBJ2-7	.	.	TRBV6-1	CASSDLQSGRSYEQYF	TGTGCCAGCAGTGATTTGCAGAGCGGACGCTCCTACGAGCAGTACTTC
TRBJ2-1	.	TRBD1	TRBV28	CASLRTGGFYNEQFF	TGTGCCAGCCTCCGGACAGGGGGGTTCTACAATGAGCAGTTCTTC
TRBJ1-2	.	.	TRBV2	CASSESTTGGYTF	TGTGCCAGCAGTGAATCGACTACTGGTGGCTACACCTTC
TRBJ2-1	.	.	TRBV7-6	CASSQRAGIDEQFF	TGTGCCAGCAGCCAAAGAGCGGGTATCGATGAGCAGTTCTTC
TRBJ1-3	.	TRBD1	TRBV7-8	CASSPAQGIGNTIYF	TGTGCCAGCAGCCCCGCACAGGGGATTGGAAACACCATATATTTT
TRBJ2-2	few	TRBD2	TRBV4-3	CASSRVSGSSGELFF	TGCGCCAGCAGCCGGGTTAGCGGGAGCTCCGGGGAGCTGTTTTTT
TRBJ2-7	.	TRBD1	TRBV19	CASRRDRTYEQYF	TGTGCCAGTAGACGGGACAGGACCTACGAGCAGTACTTC
TRBJ1-1	.	.	TRBV4-3	CASTFGQGRNTEAFF	TGCGCCAGCACCTTTGGCCAGGGGAGAAACACTGAAGCTTTCTTT
TRBJ2-2	.	.	TRBV28	CASREGQLRAGELFF	TGTGCCAGCAGGGAGGGACAGCTGAGGGCCGGGGAGCTGTTTTTT
TRBJ2-1	.	.	TRBV27	CASSLSPSGGYNEQFF	TGTGCCAGCAGTTTATCGCCCAGCGGAGGGTACAATGAGCAGTTCTTC
TRBJ2-5	.	.	TRBV28	CASSFLRDQETQYF	TGTGCCAGCAGTTTCCTCCGGGACCAAGAGACCCAGTACTTC
TRBJ1-3	.	TRBD1	TRBV18	CASSPGRQGGNTIYF	TGTGCCAGCTCACCCGGCCGACAGGGGGGAAACACCATATATTTT
TRBJ1-2	.	.	TRBV14	CASSQKAGDYGYTF	TGTGCCAGCAGCCAAAAGGCCGGGGACTATGGCTACACCTTC
TRBJ2-7	.	.	TRBV18	CASSATRGSRSYEQYF	TGTGCCAGCTCAGCGACGCGGGGCAGCCGCTCCTACGAGCAGTACTTC
TRBJ1-4	.	TRBD1	TRBV18	CASSQGAAGTNEKLFF	TGTGCCAGCTCCCAGGGGGCCGCCGGGACTAATGAAAAACTGTTTTTT
TRBJ2-3	.	TRBD2	TRBV4-3	CASSQLAGDTQYF	TGCGCCAGCAGCCAATTAGCGGGAGATACGCAGTATTTT
TRBJ2-1	.	TRBD2	TRBV6-6	CASSYRTSGDNEQFF	TGTGCCAGCAGTTATCGGACTAGCGGGGACAATGAGCAGTTCTTC
TRBJ2-3	.	.	TRBV2	CASSTGTATDTQYF	TGTGCCAGCAGTACCGGGACTGCCACAGATACGCAGTATTTT
TRBJ1-4	.	.	TRBV28	CASSRGSEKLFF	TGTGCCAGCAGCCGAGGGAGTGAAAAACTGTTTTTT
TRBJ2-1	.	.	TRBV5-4	CASSLEETLGYNEQFF	TGTGCCAGCAGCTTGGAAGAAACACTAGGATACAATGAGCAGTTCTTC
TRBJ1-1	.	.	TRBV9	CASSVAHKNTEAFF	TGTGCCAGCAGCGTAGCTCACAAGAACACTGAAGCTTTCTTT
TRBJ1-1	.	.	TRBV5-4	CASSLTGTAGEAFF	TGTGCCAGCAGCTTGACAGGAACAGCTGGAGAAGCTTTCTTT
TRBJ1-1	.	.	TRBV29-1	CSVQKGDTEAFF	TGCAGCGTGCAAAAGGGGGACACTGAAGCTTTCTTT
TRBJ1-2	once	.	TRBV4-3	CASSQEGQTYYGYTF	TGCGCCAGCAGCCAAGAAGGACAGACCTACTATGGCTACACCTTC
TRBJ2-3	.	.	TRBV4-2	CASGGSGSTDTQYF	TGTGCCAGCGGAGGAAGCGGGAGCACAGATACGCAGTATTTT
TRBJ1-4	few	.	TRBV28	CASSLFGGALTNEKLFF	TGTGCCAGCAGTTTATTTGGCGGGGCCCTCACTAATGAAAAACTGTTTTTT
TRBJ1-2	.	.	TRBV2	CASTPQGPQGGYTF	TGTGCCAGCACCCCACAGGGTCCACAAGGTGGCTACACCTTC
TRBJ1-2	few	TRBD1	TRBV7-9	CASSPKVGTGNYGYTF	TGTGCCAGCAGCCCAAAGGTCGGGACAGGGAACTATGGCTACACCTTC
TRBJ2-3	once	TRBD2	TRBV11-3	CASSPGGVRADTQYF	TGTGCCAGCAGCCCTGGGGGGGTCCGGGCAGATACGCAGTATTTT
TRBJ2-7	.	TRBD1	TRBV9	CASSVGTGSFYEQYF	TGTGCCAGCAGCGTGGGGACAGGTAGCTTCTACGAGCAGTACTTC
TRBJ2-7	.	TRBD2	TRBV23-1	CRGGFEQYF	TGCCGGGGGGGGTTCGAGCAGTACTTC